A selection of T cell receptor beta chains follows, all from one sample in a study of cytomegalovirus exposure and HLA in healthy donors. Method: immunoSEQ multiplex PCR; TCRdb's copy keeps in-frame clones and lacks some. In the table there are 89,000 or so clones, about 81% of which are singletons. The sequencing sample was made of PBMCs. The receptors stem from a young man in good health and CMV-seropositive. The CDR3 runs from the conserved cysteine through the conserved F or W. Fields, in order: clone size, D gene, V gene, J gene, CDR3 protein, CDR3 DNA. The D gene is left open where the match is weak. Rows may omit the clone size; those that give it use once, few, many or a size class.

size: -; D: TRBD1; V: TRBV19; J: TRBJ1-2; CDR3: CASSNKGQGKGYGYTF; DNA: TGTGCCAGTAGTAATAAGGGACAGGGGAAAGGCTATGGCTACACCTTC
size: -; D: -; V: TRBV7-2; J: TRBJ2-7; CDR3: CASSYQTGGGQYF; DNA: TGTGCCAGCAGCTACCAGACAGGAGGTGGGCAGTACTTC
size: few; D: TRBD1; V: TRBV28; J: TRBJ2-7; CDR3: CASSLLGQGAGEQYF; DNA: TGTGCCAGCAGTTTATTGGGACAGGGGGCTGGGGAGCAGTACTTC
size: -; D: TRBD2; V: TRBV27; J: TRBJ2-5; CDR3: CASSLWTSGGETQYF; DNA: TGTGCCAGCAGTCTATGGACTAGCGGGGGAGAGACCCAGTACTTC
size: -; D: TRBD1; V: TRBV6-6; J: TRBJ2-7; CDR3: CASSGTGGYEQYF; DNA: TGTGCCAGCAGCGGGACAGGGGGCTACGAGCAGTACTTC
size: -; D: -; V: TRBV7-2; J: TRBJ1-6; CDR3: CASKSSNSPLHF; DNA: TGTGCCAGCAAGTCGAGTAATTCACCCCTCCACTTT
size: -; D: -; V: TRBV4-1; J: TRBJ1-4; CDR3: CASSQVTAGLEKLFF; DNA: TGCGCCAGCAGCCAAGTTACCGCAGGGCTTGAAAAACTGTTTTTT
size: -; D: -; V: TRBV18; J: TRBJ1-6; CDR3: CASSPTGFGQYSPLHF; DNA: TGTGCCAGCTCCCCGACAGGATTTGGGCAATATTCACCCCTCCACTTT
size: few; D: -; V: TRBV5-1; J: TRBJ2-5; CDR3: CASKRYNNQETQYF; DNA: TGCGCCAGCAAAAGATACAACAACCAAGAGACCCAGTACTTC
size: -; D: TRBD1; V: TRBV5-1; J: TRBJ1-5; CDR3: CASSPGTDYGQPQHF; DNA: TGCGCCAGCAGCCCTGGGACAGACTACGGTCAGCCCCAGCATTTT
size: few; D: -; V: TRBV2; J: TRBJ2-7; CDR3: CASSVDGQYF; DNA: TGTGCCAGCAGCGTAGATGGGCAGTACTTC
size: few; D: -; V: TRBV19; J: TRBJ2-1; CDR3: CASSIGGGGISYNEQFF; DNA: TGTGCCAGTAGTATAGGTGGGGGCGGAATCTCCTACAATGAGCAGTTCTTC
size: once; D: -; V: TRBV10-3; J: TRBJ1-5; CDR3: CAISESTGQPQHF; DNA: TGTGCCATCAGTGAGTCGACTGGACAGCCCCAGCATTTT
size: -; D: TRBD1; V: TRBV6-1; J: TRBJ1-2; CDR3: CASSGGTGVGSYTF; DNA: TGTGCCAGCAGTGGGGGGACAGGGGTAGGGAGTTACACCTTC
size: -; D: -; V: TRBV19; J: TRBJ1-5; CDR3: CASSLGQHNQPQHF; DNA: TGTGCCAGTAGTTTAGGACAGCACAATCAGCCCCAGCATTTT
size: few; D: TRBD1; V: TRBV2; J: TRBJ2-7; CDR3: CASSGDRREEQYF; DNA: TGTGCCAGCAGTGGGGACAGGCGGGAAGAGCAGTACTTC
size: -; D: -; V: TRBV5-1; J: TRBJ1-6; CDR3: CASSFLGADSPLHF; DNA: TGCGCCAGCAGCTTCCTGGGGGCTGATTCACCCCTCCACTTT
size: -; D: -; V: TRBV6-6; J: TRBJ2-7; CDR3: CASSYSNPGAEQYF; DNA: TGTGCCAGCAGTTACTCGAATCCTGGGGCCGAGCAGTACTTC
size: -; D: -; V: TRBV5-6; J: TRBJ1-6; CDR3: CASSFNRGGRGNSPLHF; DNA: TGTGCCAGCAGCTTTAATCGAGGCGGTAGGGGTAATTCACCCCTCCACTTT
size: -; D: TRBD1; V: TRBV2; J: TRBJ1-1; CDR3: CARLRDRGVTNTEAFF; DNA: TGTGCCAGACTCCGGGACAGGGGCGTTACGAACACTGAAGCTTTCTTT
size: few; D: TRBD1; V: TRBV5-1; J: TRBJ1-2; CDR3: CASRDGGQGDGYTF; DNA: TGCGCCAGCAGGGACGGAGGACAGGGGGATGGCTACACCTTC
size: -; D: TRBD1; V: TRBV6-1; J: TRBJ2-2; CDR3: CASSEGTEYTPNTGELFF; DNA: TGTGCCAGCAGTGAGGGGACAGAATATACTCCAAACACCGGGGAGCTGTTTTTT
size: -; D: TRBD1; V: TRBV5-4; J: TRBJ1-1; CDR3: CASSLDMTGELEAFF; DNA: TGTGCCAGCAGCTTGGACATGACAGGGGAGCTTGAAGCTTTCTTT
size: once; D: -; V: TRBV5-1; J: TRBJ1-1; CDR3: CASSLVVGGTEAFF; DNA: TGCGCCAGCAGCTTGGTGGTCGGGGGGACTGAAGCTTTCTTT
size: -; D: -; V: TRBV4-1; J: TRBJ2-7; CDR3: CASSQDEGKQYF; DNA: TGCGCCAGCAGCCAAGATGAGGGAAAGCAGTACTTC